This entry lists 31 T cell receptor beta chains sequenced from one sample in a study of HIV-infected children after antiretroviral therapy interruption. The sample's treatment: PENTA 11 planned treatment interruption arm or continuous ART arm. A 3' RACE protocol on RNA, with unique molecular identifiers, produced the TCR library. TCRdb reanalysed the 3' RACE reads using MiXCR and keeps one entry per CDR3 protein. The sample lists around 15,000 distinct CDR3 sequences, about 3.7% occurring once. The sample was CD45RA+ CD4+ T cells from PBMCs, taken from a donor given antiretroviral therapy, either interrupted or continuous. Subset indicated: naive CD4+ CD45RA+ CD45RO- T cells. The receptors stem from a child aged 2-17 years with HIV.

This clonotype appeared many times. CDR3 DNA sequence: TGTGCCAGTAGTTTAACACTAACAGGAGGGTTCACTGAAGCTTTCTTT. This sequence encodes CASSLTLTGGFTEAFF. The chain employs TRBV19 and TRBJ1-1; possible D gene TRBD1, 5 bases. The length of the CDR3 is 16 residues. Germline V gene sequence: CDR1 LNHDA, CDR2 SQIVND (reference sequence). V lost 5 bases to trimming and J lost 4 bases, with 20 bases between them. Filled out from reference TRBV19 and TRBJ1-1, the complete variable domain reads DGGITQSPKYLFRKEGQNVTLSCEQNLNHDAMYWYRQDPGQGLRLIYYSQIVNDFQKGDIAEGYSVSREKKESFPLTVTSAQKNPTAFYLCASSLTLTGGFTEAFFGQGTRLTVV.

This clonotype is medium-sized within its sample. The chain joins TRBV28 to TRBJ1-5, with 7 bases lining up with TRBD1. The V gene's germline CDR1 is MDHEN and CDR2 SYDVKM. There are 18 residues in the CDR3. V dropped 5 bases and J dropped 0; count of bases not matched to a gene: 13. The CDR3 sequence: CASSGGTDNPYSNQPQHF. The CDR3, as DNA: TGTGCCAGCAGTGGGGGGACAGATAACCCGTATAGCAATCAGCCCCAGCATTTT.

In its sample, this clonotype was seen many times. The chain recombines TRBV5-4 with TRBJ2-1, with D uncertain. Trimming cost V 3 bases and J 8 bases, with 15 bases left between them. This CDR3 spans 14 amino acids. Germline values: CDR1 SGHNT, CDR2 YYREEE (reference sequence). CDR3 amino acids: CASSSIDQYDEQFF. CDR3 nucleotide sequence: TGTGCCAGCAGCTCTATTGACCAGTACGATGAGCAGTTCTTC.

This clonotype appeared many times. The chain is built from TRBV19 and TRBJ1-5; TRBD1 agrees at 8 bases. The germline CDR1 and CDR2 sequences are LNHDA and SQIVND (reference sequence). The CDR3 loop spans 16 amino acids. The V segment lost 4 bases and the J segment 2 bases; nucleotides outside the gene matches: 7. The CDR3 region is CASSTPGGAGNQPQHF. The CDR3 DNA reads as TGTGCCAGTAGTACACCAGGGGGCGCGGGCAATCAGCCCCAGCATTTT. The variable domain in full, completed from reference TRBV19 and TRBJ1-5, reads DGGITQSPKYLFRKEGQNVTLSCEQNLNHDAMYWYRQDPGQGLRLIYYSQIVNDFQKGDIAEGYSVSREKKESFPLTVTSAQKNPTAFYLCASSTPGGAGNQPQHFGDGTRLSIL.

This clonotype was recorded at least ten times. The CDR3 DNA reads TGCAGCGTCCGACAGGGATCGAATGAGCAGTTCTTC. It yields the protein CSVRQGSNEQFF. The chain carries TRBV29-1 and TRBJ2-1; 7 nucleotides align to TRBD1. CDR1 and CDR2 from the germline V gene are SQVTM and ANQGSEA. V trimming: 6 bases; J trimming: 7 bases; junction bases outside the gene matches: 6. The CDR3 totals 12 residues.

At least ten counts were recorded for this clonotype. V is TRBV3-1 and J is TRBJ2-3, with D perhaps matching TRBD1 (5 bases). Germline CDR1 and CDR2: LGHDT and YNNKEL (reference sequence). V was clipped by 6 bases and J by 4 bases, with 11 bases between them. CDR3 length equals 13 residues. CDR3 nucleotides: TGTGCCAGCAGGCGATCCAGGGCAGATACGCAGTATTTT. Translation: CASRRSRADTQYF.

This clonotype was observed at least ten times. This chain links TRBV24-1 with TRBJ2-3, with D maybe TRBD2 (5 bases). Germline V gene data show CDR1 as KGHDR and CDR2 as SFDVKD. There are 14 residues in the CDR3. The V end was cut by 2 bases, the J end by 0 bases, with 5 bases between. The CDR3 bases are TGTGCCACCAGTGATTCGGGGAGCACAGATACGCAGTATTTT. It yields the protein CATSDSGSTDTQYF.

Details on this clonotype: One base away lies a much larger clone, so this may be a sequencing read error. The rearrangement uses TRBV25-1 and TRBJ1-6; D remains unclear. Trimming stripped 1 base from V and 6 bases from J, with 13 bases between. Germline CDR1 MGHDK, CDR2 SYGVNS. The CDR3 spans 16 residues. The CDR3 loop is CASSESRWAANSPLHF. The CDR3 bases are TGTGCCAGCAGTGAATCCCGGTGGGCAGCTAATTCACCCCTCCACTTT.

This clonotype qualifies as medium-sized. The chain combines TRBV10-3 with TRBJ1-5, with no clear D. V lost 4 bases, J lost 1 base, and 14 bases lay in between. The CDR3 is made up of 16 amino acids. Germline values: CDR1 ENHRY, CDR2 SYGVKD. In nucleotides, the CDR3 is TGTGCCATCAGTGCCCGACAAGTCCAAAGCAATCAGCCCCAGCATTTT. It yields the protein CAISARQVQSNQPQHF.

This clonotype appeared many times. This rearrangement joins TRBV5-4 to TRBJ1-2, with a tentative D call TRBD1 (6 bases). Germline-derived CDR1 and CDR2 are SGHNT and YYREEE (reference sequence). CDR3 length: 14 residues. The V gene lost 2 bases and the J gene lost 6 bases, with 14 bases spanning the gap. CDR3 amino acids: CASSFTRGDDGYTF. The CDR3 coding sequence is TGTGCCAGCAGCTTCACCAGGGGTGATGATGGCTACACCTTC.

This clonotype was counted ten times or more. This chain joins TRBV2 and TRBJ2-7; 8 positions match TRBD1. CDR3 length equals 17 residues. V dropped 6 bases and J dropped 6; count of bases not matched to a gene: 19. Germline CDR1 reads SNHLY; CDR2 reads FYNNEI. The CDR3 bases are TGTGCCAGCAGATTACCCCTGACAGGGGAAGGGAACTCCGAGCAGTACTTC. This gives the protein CASRLPLTGEGNSEQYF.

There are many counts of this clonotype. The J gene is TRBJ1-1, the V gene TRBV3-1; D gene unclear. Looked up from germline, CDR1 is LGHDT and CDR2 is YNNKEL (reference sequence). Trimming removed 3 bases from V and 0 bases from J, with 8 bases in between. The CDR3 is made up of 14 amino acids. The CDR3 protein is CASSHASMNTEAFF. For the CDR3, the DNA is TGTGCCAGCAGCCACGCAAGCATGAACACTGAAGCTTTCTTT.

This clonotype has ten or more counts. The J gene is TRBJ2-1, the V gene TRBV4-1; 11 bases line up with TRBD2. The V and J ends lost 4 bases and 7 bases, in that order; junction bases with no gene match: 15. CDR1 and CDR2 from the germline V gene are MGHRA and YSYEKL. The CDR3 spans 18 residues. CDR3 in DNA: TGCGCCAGCAGCCGGAGCGCTATTCTAGCGGGGGGAGGGAATGAGCAGTTCTTC. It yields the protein CASSRSAILAGGGNEQFF.

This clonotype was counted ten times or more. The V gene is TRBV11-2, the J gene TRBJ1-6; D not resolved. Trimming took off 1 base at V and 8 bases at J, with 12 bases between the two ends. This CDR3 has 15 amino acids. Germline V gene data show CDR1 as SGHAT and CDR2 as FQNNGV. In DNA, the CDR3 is TGTGCCAGCAGCTTAGTCCGGGGTGGGGATTCACCCCTCCACTTT. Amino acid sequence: CASSLVRGGDSPLHF.

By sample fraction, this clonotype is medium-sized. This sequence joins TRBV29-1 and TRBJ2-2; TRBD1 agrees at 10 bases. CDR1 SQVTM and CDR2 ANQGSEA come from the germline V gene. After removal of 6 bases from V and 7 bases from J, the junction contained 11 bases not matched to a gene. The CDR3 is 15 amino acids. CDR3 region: CSVRPDRGRIGELFF. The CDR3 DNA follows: TGCAGCGTCCGACCCGACAGGGGGCGAATCGGGGAGCTGTTTTTT.

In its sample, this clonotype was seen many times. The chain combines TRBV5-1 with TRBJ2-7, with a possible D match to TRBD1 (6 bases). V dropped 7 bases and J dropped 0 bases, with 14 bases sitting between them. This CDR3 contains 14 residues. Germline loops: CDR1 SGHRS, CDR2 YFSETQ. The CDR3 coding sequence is TGCGCCAGCCGGTCGGCAGGGGACTCCTACGAGCAGTACTTC. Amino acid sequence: CASRSAGDSYEQYF.

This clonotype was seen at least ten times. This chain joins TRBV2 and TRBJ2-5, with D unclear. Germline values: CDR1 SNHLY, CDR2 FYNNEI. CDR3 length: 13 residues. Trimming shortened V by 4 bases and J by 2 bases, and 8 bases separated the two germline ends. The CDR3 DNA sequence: TGTGCCAGCAGTGGGACGGAACAAGAGACCCAGTACTTC. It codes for CASSGTEQETQYF.

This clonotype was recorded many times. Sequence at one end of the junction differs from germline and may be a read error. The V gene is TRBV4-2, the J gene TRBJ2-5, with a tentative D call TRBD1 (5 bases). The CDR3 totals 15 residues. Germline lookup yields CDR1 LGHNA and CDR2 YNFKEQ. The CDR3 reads CASSQDGQNQDTQYF. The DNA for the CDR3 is TGTGCCAGCAGCCAAGATGGACAAAACCAAGACACCCAGTACTTT.

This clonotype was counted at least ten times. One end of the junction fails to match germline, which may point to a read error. The CDR3 DNA reads as TGTGCCAGCAAGCTGGGGGACCAAGACACCCAGTACTTT. Translation: CASKLGDQDTQYF. V gene TRBV19 combines with J gene TRBJ2-5; D possibly matches TRBD1 or TRBD2 (5 bases each). From germline, CDR1 is LNHDA and CDR2 SQIVND (reference sequence). The CDR3 extends over 13 amino acids.

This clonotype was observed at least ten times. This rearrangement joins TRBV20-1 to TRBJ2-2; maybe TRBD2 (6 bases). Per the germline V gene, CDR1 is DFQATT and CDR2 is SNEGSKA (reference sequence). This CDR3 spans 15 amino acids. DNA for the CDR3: TGCAGCGCCACCCCGGGACTCCTGAACACCGGGGAGCTGTTTTTT. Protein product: CSATPGLLNTGELFF.

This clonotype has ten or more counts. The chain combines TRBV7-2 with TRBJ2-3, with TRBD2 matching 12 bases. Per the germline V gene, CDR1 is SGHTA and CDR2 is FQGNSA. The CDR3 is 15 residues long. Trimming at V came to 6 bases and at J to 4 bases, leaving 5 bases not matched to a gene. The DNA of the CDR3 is TGTGCCAGCAGGTCTAGCGGGGGGGGGTCAGATACGCAGTATTTT. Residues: CASRSSGGGSDTQYF.

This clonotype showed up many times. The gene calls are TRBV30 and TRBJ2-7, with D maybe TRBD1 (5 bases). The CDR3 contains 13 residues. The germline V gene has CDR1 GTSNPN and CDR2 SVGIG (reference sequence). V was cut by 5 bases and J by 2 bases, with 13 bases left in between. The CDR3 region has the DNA TGTGCCTGGGGTGGGGCCTCGGCCTACGAGCAGTACTTC. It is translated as CAWGGASAYEQYF.

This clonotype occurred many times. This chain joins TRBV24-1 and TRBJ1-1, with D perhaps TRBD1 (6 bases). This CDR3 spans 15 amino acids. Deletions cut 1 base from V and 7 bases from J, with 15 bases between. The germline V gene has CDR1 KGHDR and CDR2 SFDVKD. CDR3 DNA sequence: TGTGCCACCAGTGATTTTCAGGTGGGGGGCCATGAAGCTTTCTTT. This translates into CATSDFQVGGHEAFF.

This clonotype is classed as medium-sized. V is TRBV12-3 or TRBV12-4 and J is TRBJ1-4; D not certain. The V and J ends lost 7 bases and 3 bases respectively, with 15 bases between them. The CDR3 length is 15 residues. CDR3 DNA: TGTGCCAGCATCCGGACGGAACGAGCTAATGAAAAACTGTTTTTT. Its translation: CASIRTERANEKLFF.

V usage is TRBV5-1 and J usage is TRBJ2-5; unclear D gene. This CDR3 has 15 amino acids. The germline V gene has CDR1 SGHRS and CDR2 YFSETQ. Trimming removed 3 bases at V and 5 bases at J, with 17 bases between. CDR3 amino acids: CASSSRNSRSETQYF. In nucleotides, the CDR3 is TGCGCCAGCAGCTCCCGGAACAGCCGTTCGGAGACCCAGTACTTC.

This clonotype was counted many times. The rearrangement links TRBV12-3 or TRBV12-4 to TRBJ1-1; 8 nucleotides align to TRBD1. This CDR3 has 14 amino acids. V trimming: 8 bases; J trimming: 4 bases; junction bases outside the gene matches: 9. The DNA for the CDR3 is TGTGCCAGCGCCAGGACAGGGAACCCCACTGAAGCTTTCTTT. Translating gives CASARTGNPTEAFF.

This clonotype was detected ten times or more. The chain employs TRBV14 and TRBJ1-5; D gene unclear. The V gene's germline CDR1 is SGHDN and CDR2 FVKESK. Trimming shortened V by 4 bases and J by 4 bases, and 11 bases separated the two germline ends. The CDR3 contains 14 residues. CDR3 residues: CASSLDGTNQPQHF. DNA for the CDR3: TGTGCCAGCAGCCTGGACGGCACGAATCAGCCCCAGCATTTT.

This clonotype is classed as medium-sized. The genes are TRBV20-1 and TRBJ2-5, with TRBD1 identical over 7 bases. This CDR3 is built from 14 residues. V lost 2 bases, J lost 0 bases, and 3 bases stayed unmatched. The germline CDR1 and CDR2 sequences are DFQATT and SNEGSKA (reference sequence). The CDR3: CSARKGQNQETQYF. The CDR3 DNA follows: TGCAGTGCTAGAAAGGGACAGAACCAAGAGACCCAGTACTTC.

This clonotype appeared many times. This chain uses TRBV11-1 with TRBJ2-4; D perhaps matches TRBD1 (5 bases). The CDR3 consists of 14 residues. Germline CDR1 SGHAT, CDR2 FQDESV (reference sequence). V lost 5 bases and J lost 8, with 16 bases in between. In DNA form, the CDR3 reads TGTGCCAGCAGCCCCCTGTCCACCAGGGACATTCAGTACTTC. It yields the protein CASSPLSTRDIQYF.

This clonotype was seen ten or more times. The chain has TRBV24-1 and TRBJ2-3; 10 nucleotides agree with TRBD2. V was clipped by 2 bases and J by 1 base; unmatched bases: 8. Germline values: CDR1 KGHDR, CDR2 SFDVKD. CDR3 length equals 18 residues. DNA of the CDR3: TGTGCCACCAGTGATTCTGACCCCGGACTAGCGGGCACAGATACGCAGTATTTT. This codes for CATSDSDPGLAGTDTQYF.

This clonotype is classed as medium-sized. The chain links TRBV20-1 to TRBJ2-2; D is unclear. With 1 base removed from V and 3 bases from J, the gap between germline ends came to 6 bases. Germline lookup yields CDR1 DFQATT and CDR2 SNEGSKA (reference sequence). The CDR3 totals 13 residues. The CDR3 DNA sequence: TGCAGTGCTAGAGTAGCAGACACCGGGGAGCTGTTTTTT. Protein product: CSARVADTGELFF.